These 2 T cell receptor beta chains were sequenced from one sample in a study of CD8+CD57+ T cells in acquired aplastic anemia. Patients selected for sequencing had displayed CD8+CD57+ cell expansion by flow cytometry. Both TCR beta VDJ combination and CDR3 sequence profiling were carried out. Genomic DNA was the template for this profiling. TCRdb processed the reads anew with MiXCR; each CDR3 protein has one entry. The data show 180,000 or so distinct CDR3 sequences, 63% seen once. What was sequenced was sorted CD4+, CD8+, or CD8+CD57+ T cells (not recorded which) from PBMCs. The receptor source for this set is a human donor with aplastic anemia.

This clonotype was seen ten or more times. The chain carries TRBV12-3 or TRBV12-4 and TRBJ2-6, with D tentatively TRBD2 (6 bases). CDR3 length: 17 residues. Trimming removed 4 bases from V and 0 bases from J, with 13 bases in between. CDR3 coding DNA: TGTGCCAGCAGTTCGGGGAGGTCGATCTCTGGGGCCAACGTCCTGACTTTC. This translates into CASSSGRSISGANVLTF.

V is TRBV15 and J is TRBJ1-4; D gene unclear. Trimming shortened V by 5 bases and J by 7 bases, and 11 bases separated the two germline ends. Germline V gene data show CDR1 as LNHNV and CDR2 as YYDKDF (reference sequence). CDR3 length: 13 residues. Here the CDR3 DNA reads TGTGCCACCAGCCCCTCACTAGGTGAAAAACTGTTTTTT. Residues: CATSPSLGEKLFF. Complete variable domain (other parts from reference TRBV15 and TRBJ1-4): DAMVIQNPRYQVTQFGKPVTLSCSQTLNHNVMYWYQQKSSQAPKLLFHYYDKDFNNEADTPDNFQSRRPNTSFCFLDIRSPGLGDTAMYLCATSPSLGEKLFFGSGTQLSVL.